These 9 T cell receptor beta chains originate from one sample sequenced in a study of liver allograft versus peripheral blood T cells (dated by TCRdb to about 2020). Study-wide context: T cell receptor repertoires present within transplanted livers were compared with repertoires in the peripheral blood of liver transplant recipients.

The run used an Illumina MiSeq. The public reads were reanalyzed by TCRdb: fastp trimming at Q25, MiXCR alignment, in-frame beta chains only. Every CDR3 protein is listed once, alongside the most common genes and DNA of its rows. The sample table records a few thousand distinct CDR3 sequences; 16% of these occur just once. The ten largest clones represent 6.1% of the sample. These receptors were obtained from a human patient who had a liver transplant. After transplantation, some T cells may belong to the graft donor instead of the recipient.

This clonotype showed up just a few times. The chain joins TRBV28 to TRBJ1-1; D gene ambiguous. The CDR3 length is 14 residues. With 5 bases removed from V and 1 base from J, the gap between germline ends came to 11 bases. The germline CDR1 and CDR2 sequences are MDHEN and SYDVKM. The CDR3 nucleotides read TGTGCCAGCAGTCCTCCTCGGTGGAACACTGAAGCTTTCTTT. Encoded protein: CASSPPRWNTEAFF. Based on the CDR3 plus reference TRBV28 and TRBJ1-1, the full variable domain is DVKVTQSSRYLVKRTGEKVFLECVQDMDHENMFWYRQDPGLGLRLIYFSYDVKMKEKGDIPEGYSVSREKKERFSLILESASTNQTSMYLCASSPPRWNTEAFFGQGTRLTVV.

As for this clonotype: Compared with germline, one end of the junction differs, possibly owing to a read error. This rearrangement joins TRBV10-3 to TRBJ2-2; D is possibly TRBD1 (6 bases). Per the germline V gene, CDR1 is ENHRY and CDR2 is SYGVKD. The CDR3 runs 14 residues. The CDR3 DNA reads as TGTGCCATCAGTGAGGGGGACAACACCGGGGAGCTGTTTTTC. This sequence encodes CAISEGDNTGELFF.

This clonotype is labeled as medium-sized. The gene calls are TRBV19 and TRBJ2-7, with D possibly matching TRBD1 (6 bases). The germline V and J ends were trimmed by 4 bases and 0 bases, with 13 bases remaining between them. Germline V gene data show CDR1 as LNHDA and CDR2 as SQIVND (reference sequence). This CDR3 region has 15 residues. This CDR3 reads CASSNRQASSYEQYF. As DNA, the CDR3 is TGTGCCAGTAGTAACCGACAGGCGAGCTCCTACGAGCAGTACTTC. The full variable domain, completed using reference TRBV19 and TRBJ2-7, is DGGITQSPKYLFRKEGQNVTLSCEQNLNHDAMYWYRQDPGQGLRLIYYSQIVNDFQKGDIAEGYSVSREKKESFPLTVTSAQKNPTAFYLCASSNRQASSYEQYFGPGTRLTVT.

By proportion, this clonotype is medium-sized. The chain couples TRBV6-5 to TRBJ2-7; TRBD2 might be the D (5 bases). The CDR3 sequence is 16 residues long. Germline V lookup: CDR1 MNHEY, CDR2 SVGAGI. Deletions cut 0 bases from V and 2 bases from J, with 14 bases between. The CDR3 region is CASSYSTGSRTYEQYF. The CDR3 DNA is TGTGCCAGCAGTTACTCGACGGGGAGCCGAACCTACGAGCAGTACTTC.

This clonotype is termed medium-sized. The gene calls are TRBV20-1 and TRBJ2-1, with 10 bases aligning to TRBD2. V dropped 4 bases and J dropped 6; count of bases not matched to a gene: 3. The CDR3 sequence is 13 residues long. The germline CDR1 and CDR2 sequences are DFQATT and SNEGSKA (reference sequence). The CDR3 DNA sequence: TGCAGTGCTAAAAAGCGGGGGGGCAATGAGCAGTTCTTC. Translated, it gives CSAKKRGGNEQFF.

This clonotype is labeled as large. A read error may produce the germline difference seen at one junction end. This chain joins TRBV18 and TRBJ2-1; 7 bases are shared with TRBD2. Germline CDR1 KGHSH, CDR2 LQKENI. This CDR3 comprises 13 residues. The CDR3 coding sequence is TGTGCCAGCTCGCCCTCGACCTGGAACGGGGGGATCTTC. As protein: CASSPSTWNGGIF. Full variable domain (outside the CDR3, taken from reference TRBV18 and TRBJ2-1): NAGVMQNPRHLVRRRGQEARLRCSPMKGHSHVYWYRQLPEEGLKFMVYLQKENIIDESGMPKERFSAEFPKEGPSILRIQQVVRGDSAAYFCASSPSTWNGGIFGPGTRLTVL.

By share of the sample, this clonotype is medium-sized. This rearrangement joins TRBV6-5 to TRBJ1-6, with unresolved D. Per the germline V gene, CDR1 is MNHEY and CDR2 is SVGAGI. Trimming removed 0 bases from V and 0 bases from J, with 12 bases in between. The CDR3 has 18 amino acids. The CDR3 bases are TGTGCCAGCAGTTACTCGATTGACATTAGCTCCTATAATTCACCCCTCCACTTT. Translating it yields CASSYSIDISSYNSPLHF.

By sample share, this clonotype is large. The chain couples TRBV5-4 to TRBJ1-4, with a weak D call TRBD1 (5 bases). V was shortened by 4 bases and J by 8 bases, with 15 bases between the two germline ends. This CDR3 is 14 amino acids long. Germline V gives CDR1 SGHNT, CDR2 YYREEE (reference sequence). CDR3 nucleotides: TGTGCCAGCAGCAAGGACTCGGAGGGGGAAAAACTGTTTTTT. This gives the protein CASSKDSEGEKLFF.

V gene TRBV12-3 or TRBV12-4 combines with J gene TRBJ2-1; D unresolved. The CDR3 contains 14 residues. Trimming removed 10 bases at V and 0 bases at J, with 13 bases between. In DNA form, the CDR3 reads TGTGCCATCCTAGACGGTGCCTCCTACAATGAGCAGTTCTTC. Its protein product is CAILDGASYNEQFF.